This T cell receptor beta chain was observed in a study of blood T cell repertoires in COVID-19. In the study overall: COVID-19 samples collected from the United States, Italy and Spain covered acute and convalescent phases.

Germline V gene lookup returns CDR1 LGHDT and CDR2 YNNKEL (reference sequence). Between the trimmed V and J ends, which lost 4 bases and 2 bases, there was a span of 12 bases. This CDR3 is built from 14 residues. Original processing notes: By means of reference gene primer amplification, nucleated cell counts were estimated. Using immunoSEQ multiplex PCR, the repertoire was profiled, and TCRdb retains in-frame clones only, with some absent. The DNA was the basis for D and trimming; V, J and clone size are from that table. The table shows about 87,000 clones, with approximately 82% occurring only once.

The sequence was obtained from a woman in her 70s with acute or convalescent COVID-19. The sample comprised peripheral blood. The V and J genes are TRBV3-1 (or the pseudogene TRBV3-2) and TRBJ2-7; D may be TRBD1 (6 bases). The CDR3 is CASSPRGGPYEQYF. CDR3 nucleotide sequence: TGTGCCAGCAGCCCGCGAGGGGGTCCCTACGAGCAGTACTTC.